The present entry profiles one T cell receptor beta chain with its context. Its antigen is not yet known. Per-nucleotide qualities are absent, and no much larger clonotype sits a single base away. Uninvolved adjacent lung was obtained at least 2 cm from the tumor margin, and the absence of atypia was confirmed by two independent pathologists. At diagnosis, tumor, uninvolved tumor-adjacent lung and peripheral blood were collected and then preserved as a mix of FFPE and fresh-frozen material. This record belongs to a study of T cells in localized non-small cell lung cancer (dated by TCRdb to the early 2020s). With respect to the entire study: T cell repertoires of more than 200 early-stage NSCLC patients were analyzed, with tumors being compared against uninvolved tumor-adjacent lungs. The cohort consisted of approximately 240 treatment-naive NSCLC patients whose localized lung tumors had been resected. A mean age of 66.3 years was recorded for the NSCLC patients, of whom approximately 130 were male and some 99 were female. Findings and caveats that apply to the study as a whole: A median of around 57 of the top 100 tumor clones turned up in the paired uninvolved adjacent lung, and 28 of those clones also ranked among the top 100 of that same adjacent lung. The highest T cell clonality was observed in uninvolved tumor-adjacent lung, where clonality exceeded that of tumor, suggesting that antigenic responses were more focused in uninvolved tumor-adjacent lung. Higher blood T cell density associated with longer overall survival, while higher adjacent-lung clonality associated with shorter survival. Because the study design was exploratory, TCR variables were selected using unadjusted p-values without false-discovery rate correction. Because multi-region tumor sequencing was not done, intratumor heterogeneity could not be ruled out.

CDR3 length: 14 amino acids, cysteine to phenylalanine. The retained sequence is limited to the CDR3, 42 bases, with the frame set at the first base. From V the trimming removes 4 bases and from J it removes 4 bases, while the gene matches leave 8 bases of the junction unaccounted for. Looking up the germline V gene (reference sequence) yields CDR1 GTSNPN and CDR2 SVGIG. TCR beta CDR3 regions were sequenced from DNA using the immunoSEQ Assay. The study's own analysis went as follows. T cell density was computed as TCR beta template counts normalized to usable DNA estimated by amplifying housekeeping genes. Using the preseqR package, richness was estimated by extrapolating to 120,000 templates for tissue samples and 400,000 templates for PBMC samples. Clonality was taken to be one minus Pielou's evenness. Differential abundance testing on productive amino-acid clonotypes, with a minimum total count of 5 and an alpha of 0.1, was used to identify tissue-enriched TCRs. The Jaccard Index and the Morisita Overlap Index were used to measure repertoire overlap between compartments. GLIPH grouped TCR beta CDR3s together with public tetramer-defined viral CDR3s, and a viral motif had to include at least three viral sequences and also show V-gene enrichment. TCRdb obtained this table from immuneACCESS and retained in-frame rearrangements with V and J assigned. These tables miss some clones; where compared with another copy, unresolved V genes account for less than half of the shortfall, and the remainder is unexplained. V and J calls and clone size are as listed in that table; D and trimming were resolved from the DNA. The sample table records thousands of clones; about 25% of these occur just once. Roughly 22% of the sample is taken by the ten largest.

The sequence was obtained from a man aged 40-75 years with stage II squamous cell lung carcinoma. The chain employs TRBV30 and TRBJ2-3; the junction holds 7 bases that match TRBD1. The sequenced sample was normal lung tissue next to the tumor, obtained before any cancer treatment. In nucleotide form, the sequence is TGTGCCTGGAATCCGACAGGGCCCGCAGATACGCAGTATTTT. This translates into CAWNPTGPADTQYF. Where the CDR3 stops, the reference TRBV30 and TRBJ2-3 genes take over; the full variable domain is SQTIHQWPATLVQPVGSPLSLECTVEGTSNPNLYWYRQAAGRGLQLLFYSVGIGQISSEVPQNLSASRPQDRQFILSSKKLLLSDSGFYLCAWNPTGPADTQYFGPGTRLTVL.